The next 20 T cell receptor beta chains were all read from a single sample in a study of T cell responses to AZD1222 COVID-19 vaccine. Generated by immunoSEQ multiplex PCR, the TCRdb table keeps only in-frame clones and is missing some. The sample consists of 150,000 to 200,000 clones, 94% of them appearing once. The source material was peripheral blood, sampled 28 days after the second AZD1222 dose. These receptors were collected from an adult who received the AZD1222 COVID-19 vaccine.

This rearrangement joins TRBV18 to TRBJ1-3; D call uncertain. Germline CDR1 KGHSH, CDR2 LQKENI. The CDR3 is 15 residues long. Trimming removed 0 bases from V and 5 bases from J, with 11 bases in between. The CDR3 sequence is CASSPPSRQRNTIYF. The CDR3, as DNA: TGTGCCAGCTCACCACCCTCTCGTCAAAGAAACACCATATATTTT.

The genes are TRBV2 and TRBJ1-2; TRBD1 matches 9 bases. Germline V CDR1 and CDR2: SNHLY, FYNNEI. The CDR3 length is 15 residues. J gave up 4 bases and V 0 bases, and 3 bases lay outside the gene matches. The CDR3 is CASSEAETGGYGYTF. The CDR3 DNA reads as TGTGCCAGCAGTGAAGCGGAGACAGGGGGCTATGGCTACACCTTC.

This rearrangement joins TRBV13 to TRBJ2-2, with D perhaps matching TRBD1 (5 bases). The CDR3 has 14 residues. V lost 8 bases and J lost 4, with 14 bases in between. CDR1 and CDR2 from the germline V gene are PRHDT and FYEKMQ (reference sequence). In nucleotides, the CDR3 is TGTGCCAGCCGTGGGGCGGCCCGCACCGGGGAGCTGTTTTTT. This encodes CASRGAARTGELFF.

This chain connects TRBV18 to TRBJ1-3, with a weak D call TRBD1 (5 bases). The V and J ends lost 3 bases and 0 bases respectively, with 15 bases between them. CDR1 is KGHSH and CDR2 is LQKENI in the germline V gene. This CDR3 contains 17 residues. The CDR3 DNA sequence: TGTGCCAGCTCACCGCTACAGGCTACTAGCTCTGGAAACACCATATATTTT. It specifies CASSPLQATSSGNTIYF.

The V gene is TRBV2, the J gene TRBJ2-3; TRBD2 might be the D (5 bases). With 2 bases removed from V and 6 bases from J, the gap between germline ends came to 18 bases. Looked up from germline, CDR1 is SNHLY and CDR2 is FYNNEI. The CDR3 contains 16 residues. The CDR3 sequence is CASSETSGLGGDTQYF. CDR3 in DNA: TGTGCCAGCAGTGAAACAAGTGGACTGGGCGGCGATACGCAGTATTTT.

V gene TRBV4-1 combines with J gene TRBJ1-6; 9 bases match TRBD1. After removal of 5 bases from V and 5 bases from J, the junction contained 4 bases not matched to a gene. The CDR3 spans 15 residues. Germline lookup yields CDR1 MGHRA and CDR2 YSYEKL. CDR3 sequence reads: CASSNRDRDNSPLHF. The CDR3 coding sequence is TGCGCCAGCAGCAACCGGGACAGGGATAATTCACCCCTCCACTTT.

J is TRBJ2-7 and V is TRBV10-3, with TRBD2 matching over 11 bases. The germline V gene encodes CDR1 ENHRY and CDR2 SYGVKD. The CDR3 is 16 amino acids. V was clipped by 3 bases and J by 2 bases; unmatched bases: 6. The CDR3 DNA is TGTGCCATCAGTGACACTAGCGGGAGCCCCACCTACGAGCAGTACTTC. This gives the protein CAISDTSGSPTYEQYF.

Concerning this clone: Within the sample, other DNA sequences also encode this same CDR3. J is TRBJ2-7 and V is TRBV27; 7 bases fit TRBD1. The CDR3 extends over 13 amino acids. The J segment lost 1 base and the V segment lost 6 bases, leaving 3 bases of the junction unmatched. CDR1 and CDR2 (germline): MNHEY, SMNVEV (reference sequence). CDR3 bases: TGTGCCAGCAGCTTCAGGGGGTCCTACGAGCAGTACTTC. This codes for CASSFRGSYEQYF.

The chain combines TRBV5-5 with TRBJ2-7; D unresolved. The ends were cut back, 0 bases at V and 3 bases at J, with 4 bases in the middle. The germline CDR1 and CDR2 sequences are SGHKS and YYEKEE (reference sequence). The CDR3 has 12 residues. The CDR3, as DNA: TGTGCCAGCAGCTTGGGGGACTACGAGCAGTACTTC. This sequence encodes CASSLGDYEQYF.

V and J are TRBV6-5 and TRBJ1-1; no definite D call. The V end lost 2 bases, the J end lost 8 bases, and 15 bases lay between the germline ends. The CDR3 totals 14 residues. Germline-derived CDR1 and CDR2 are MNHEY and SVGAGI. In DNA, the CDR3 is TGTGCCAGCAGTTACACGGGCCGGAGGGCGGAAGCTTTCTTT. It specifies CASSYTGRRAEAFF.

V gene TRBV28 combines with J gene TRBJ2-5; TRBD2 agrees at 8 bases. V was pared by 2 bases and J by 5 bases, with 10 bases of the junction left unmatched. Germline loops: CDR1 MDHEN, CDR2 SYDVKM. This CDR3 has 16 amino acids. The CDR3 DNA sequence: TGTGCCAGCAGTTTAGGTTCGATAGCGGGAACCGAGACCCAGTACTTC. Translation: CASSLGSIAGTETQYF.

The CDR3 sequence is CARTGQGYSGANVLTF. CDR3 nucleotide sequence: TGTGCCAGGACGGGACAGGGGTACTCTGGGGCCAACGTCCTGACTTTC. The genes are TRBV5-8 and TRBJ2-6; TRBD1 agrees at 10 bases. Trimming took 8 bases from V and 0 from J; bases not matched to a gene: 5. CDR1 and CDR2 from the germline V gene are SGHTS and YDEGEE. CDR3 size: 16 residues.

This chain uses TRBV30 with TRBJ2-1, with TRBD2 matching 7 bases. The germline gives CDR1 GTSNPN, CDR2 SVGIG (reference sequence). The CDR3 consists of 15 residues. Losses at the gene ends were 1 base for V and 5 bases for J; bases not matched to a gene: 8. The CDR3 sequence: CAWSELQRGHNEQFF. In DNA form, the CDR3 reads TGTGCCTGGAGTGAACTACAGCGGGGCCACAATGAGCAGTTCTTC.

This clone was observed a single time. The chain has TRBV2 and TRBJ2-2; D assignment may be TRBD1 or TRBD2 (5 bases each). The CDR3 is made up of 14 amino acids. V was pared by 6 bases and J by 8 bases, with 16 bases between. CDR1 and CDR2 from the germline V gene are SNHLY and FYNNEI. The DNA for the CDR3 is TGTGCCAGCAGCCCTTGGGGGAGAGAGGGGGAGCTGTTTTTT. It encodes CASSPWGREGELFF.

This chain joins TRBV5-5 and TRBJ2-6, with 8 bases fitting TRBD1. The ends lost 2 bases at V and 0 bases at J; junction bases unmatched: 7. This CDR3 spans 18 amino acids. Germline V CDR1 and CDR2: SGHKS, YYEKEE (reference sequence). The DNA of the CDR3 is TGTGCCAGCAGCTTTGATGGCAGGGGGCACTCTGGGGCCAACGTCCTGACTTTC. Its protein is CASSFDGRGHSGANVLTF.

The chain combines TRBV5-1 with TRBJ1-1; 7 bases fit TRBD1. Germline CDR1 SGHRS, CDR2 YFSETQ. V shed 3 bases and J 0 bases; nucleotides not matched to a gene: 2. The CDR3 runs to 14 residues. The CDR3 DNA reads TGCGCCAGCAGCTGGGGACAGCTGAACACTGAAGCTTTCTTT. Protein product: CASSWGQLNTEAFF.

The chain joins TRBV6-5 to TRBJ2-1, with 7 bases that match TRBD2. From germline, CDR1 is MNHEY and CDR2 SVGAGI. Unmatched junction bases numbered 5, after V lost 6 bases and J lost 0 bases. This CDR3 has 15 residues. The CDR3 coding sequence is TGTGCCAGCAGCCTGGGGGGGGTCTCCTACAATGAGCAGTTCTTC. It translates to CASSLGGVSYNEQFF.

This chain joins TRBV28 and TRBJ1-5; D remains unclear. Looked up from germline, CDR1 is MDHEN and CDR2 is SYDVKM. The CDR3 sequence is 17 residues long. V shed 2 bases and J shed 3 bases, with 17 bases lying between them. The DNA for the CDR3 is TGTGCCAGCAGTTTAGTGTCGTTCGTCAGACTCAATCAGCCCCAGCATTTT. It codes for CASSLVSFVRLNQPQHF.

This clone was detected only a few times. The chain carries TRBV11-2 and TRBJ2-7; D gene unclear. CDR3 length: 14 residues. V was clipped by 5 bases and J by 4 bases, with 15 bases between them. Germline loops: CDR1 SGHAT, CDR2 FQNNGV. The CDR3 bases are TGTGCCAGCAGCAATATCCGAGATCCATACGAGCAGTACTTC. This sequence encodes CASSNIRDPYEQYF. Full variable domain (outside the CDR3, taken from reference TRBV11-2 and TRBJ2-7): EAGVAQSPRYKIIEKRQSVAFWCNPISGHATLYWYQQILGQGPKLLIQFQNNGVVDDSQLPKDRFSAERLKGVDSTLKIQPAKLEDSAVYLCASSNIRDPYEQYFGPGTRLTVT.

The rearrangement uses TRBV2 and TRBJ1-5; maybe TRBD1 (5 bases). Germline values: CDR1 SNHLY, CDR2 FYNNEI. V gave up 6 bases and J gave up 3 bases, with 15 bases separating them. CDR3 length equals 15 residues. CDR3 bases: TGTGCCAGCAGGTCCCCGGGACGCAACAATCAGCCCCAGCATTTT. Amino acids: CASRSPGRNNQPQHF.